This TCR beta chain is from a study of blood T cell repertoires in COVID-19. Participants were aged about 18 to 100 years from 24 US areas. Cohort assignment relied on participant-reported clinical history. Donors in Cohort 3 who had recovered were those with two negative PCRs, healthcare professional clearance, or resolution of their symptoms. Clones were read by immunoSEQ multiplex PCR, and TCRdb kept only the in-frame ones, dropping some. The sample contains some 320,000 clones, more than 75% of which appear only once. This CDR3 is built from 13 residues. V was trimmed by 3 bases and J by 4 bases, leaving 8 bases between them. CDR1 is SGHAT, CDR2 FQNNGV, per germline.

The sequencing input was PBMCs or T cells enriched from blood (not recorded which). The rearrangement uses TRBV11-2 and TRBJ2-3; D is uncertain. The receptor comes from a young woman who had recovered from COVID-19. CDR3 loop: CASSFSPPDTQYF. The CDR3 region has the DNA TGTGCCAGCAGCTTCTCTCCCCCAGATACGCAGTATTTT.